The present entry profiles one TCR beta chain with its context. The antigen is not known. These data belong to a study of OX40 agonist ivuxolimab in advanced cancers. Regarding the study as a whole: Average numbers of expanded clones were greater in CD8+ T cells than in CD4+.

Sequenced by immunoSEQ multiplex PCR; TCRdb stores in-frame clones only, minus some. This table has 41,000 or so clones, about 90% appearing once. CDR3 length equals 16 residues. The V gene end was trimmed by 3 bases and the J gene end by 2 bases; junction bases not matched to a gene: 10. The germline V gene encodes CDR1 MDHEN and CDR2 SYDVKM. The origin of this receptor is an adult with an advanced solid tumor such as melanoma, head and neck, liver or kidney cancer. J is TRBJ2-7 and V is TRBV28; the match to TRBD1 covers 7 bases. This material consisted of CD4+ or CD8+ T cells sorted from blood, taken in a trial of the OX40 agonist ivuxolimab. CDR3 in DNA: TGTGCCAGCAGTTTTGAGAGGGGGCGGCTAGCCTACGAGCAGTACTTC. Residues: CASSFERGRLAYEQYF.